Here is one T cell receptor beta chain with its context. This sample stems from a study of PD-1 blockade in mismatch repair-deficient tumors. TCRdb's copy holds only in-frame clones and misses some; the assay was immunoSEQ multiplex PCR. This table has roughly 16,000 clones, roughly 80% appearing once. The length of the CDR3 is 16 residues. Trimming cost V 4 bases and J 1 base; bases outside gene matches: 9. The germline V gene encodes CDR1 MNHNS and CDR2 SASEGT. All patients were mismatch repair deficient, assessed by either PCR or immunohistochemistry. The source material was PBMCs, sampled 4 weeks after starting pembrolizumab. The receptor was derived from an adult with mismatch repair-deficient cancer. The rearrangement links TRBV6-1 to TRBJ2-7; TRBD2 aligns across 8 bases. The CDR3 DNA reads as TGTGCCAGCAGTGCTCTCGGGGGGGAGGCTTCCTACGAGCAGTACTTC. It is translated as CASSALGGEASYEQYF.